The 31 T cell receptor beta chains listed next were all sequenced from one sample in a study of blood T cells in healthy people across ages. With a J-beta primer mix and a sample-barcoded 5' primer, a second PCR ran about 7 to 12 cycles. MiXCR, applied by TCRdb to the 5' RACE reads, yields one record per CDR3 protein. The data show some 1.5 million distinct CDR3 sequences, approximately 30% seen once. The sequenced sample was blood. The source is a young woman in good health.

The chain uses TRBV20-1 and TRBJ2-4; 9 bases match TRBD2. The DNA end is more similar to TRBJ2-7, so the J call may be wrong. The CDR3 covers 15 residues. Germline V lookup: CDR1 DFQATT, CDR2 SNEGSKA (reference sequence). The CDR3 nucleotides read TGCAGTGCTAGAGATCCCGGGACTAGCTGCTACGAGCAGTACTTC. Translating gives CSARDPGTSCYEQYF.

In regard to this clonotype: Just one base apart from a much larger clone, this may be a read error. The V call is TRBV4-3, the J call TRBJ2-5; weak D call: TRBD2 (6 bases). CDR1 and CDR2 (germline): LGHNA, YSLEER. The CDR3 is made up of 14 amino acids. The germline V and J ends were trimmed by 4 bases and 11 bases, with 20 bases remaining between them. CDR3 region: CASSPDRERNEQYF. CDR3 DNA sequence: TGCGCCAGCAGCCCCGACCGGGAGCGCAATGAGCAGTACTTC.

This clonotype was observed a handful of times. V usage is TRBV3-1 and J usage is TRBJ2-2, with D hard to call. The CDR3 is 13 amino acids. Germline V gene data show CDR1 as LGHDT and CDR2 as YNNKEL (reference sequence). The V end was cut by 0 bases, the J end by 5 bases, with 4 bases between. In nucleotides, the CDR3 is TGTGCCAGCAGCCAAGAATGGACCGGGGAGCTGTTTTTT. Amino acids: CASSQEWTGELFF.

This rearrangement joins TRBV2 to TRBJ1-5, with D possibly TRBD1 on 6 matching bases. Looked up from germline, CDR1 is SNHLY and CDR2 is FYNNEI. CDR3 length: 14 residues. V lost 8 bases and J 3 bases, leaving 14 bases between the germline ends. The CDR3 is CASRSGAINQPQHF. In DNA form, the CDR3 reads TGTGCCAGCCGTTCGGGGGCAATCAATCAGCCCCAGCATTTT.

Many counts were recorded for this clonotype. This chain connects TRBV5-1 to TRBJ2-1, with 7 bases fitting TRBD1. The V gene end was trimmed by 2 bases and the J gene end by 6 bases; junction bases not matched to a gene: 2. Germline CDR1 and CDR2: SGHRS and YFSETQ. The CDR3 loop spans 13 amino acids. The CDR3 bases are TGCGCCAGCAGCTTCCGGACAGGCAATGAGCAGTTCTTC. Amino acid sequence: CASSFRTGNEQFF.

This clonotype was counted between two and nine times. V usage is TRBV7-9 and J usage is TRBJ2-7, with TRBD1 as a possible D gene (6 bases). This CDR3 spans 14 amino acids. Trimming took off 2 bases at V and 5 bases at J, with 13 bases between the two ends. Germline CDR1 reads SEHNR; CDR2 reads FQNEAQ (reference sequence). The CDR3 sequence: CASSLLRGRDEQYF. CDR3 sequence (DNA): TGTGCCAGCAGCTTACTCAGGGGCAGGGACGAGCAGTACTTC.

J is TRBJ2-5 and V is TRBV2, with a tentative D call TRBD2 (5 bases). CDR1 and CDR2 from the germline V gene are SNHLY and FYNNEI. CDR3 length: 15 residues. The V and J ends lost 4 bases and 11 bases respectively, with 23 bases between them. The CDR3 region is CASSGERSGLNEQYF. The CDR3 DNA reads TGTGCCAGCAGTGGAGAGCGGTCCGGGCTCAATGAGCAGTACTTC.

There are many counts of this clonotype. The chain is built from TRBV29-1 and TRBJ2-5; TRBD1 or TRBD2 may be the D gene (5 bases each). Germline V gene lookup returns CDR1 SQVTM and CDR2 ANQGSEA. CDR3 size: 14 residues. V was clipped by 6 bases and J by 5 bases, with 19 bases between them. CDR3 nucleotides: TGCAGCGTGGCGGAGAGGGGAAATGACGAGACCCAGTACTTC. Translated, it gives CSVAERGNDETQYF.

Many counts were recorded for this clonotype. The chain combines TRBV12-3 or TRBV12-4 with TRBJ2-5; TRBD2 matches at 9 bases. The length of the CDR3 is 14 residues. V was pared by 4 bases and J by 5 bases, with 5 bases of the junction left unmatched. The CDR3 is CASSYGSGSETQYF. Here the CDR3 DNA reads TGTGCCAGCAGTTACGGTAGCGGGAGCGAGACCCAGTACTTC.

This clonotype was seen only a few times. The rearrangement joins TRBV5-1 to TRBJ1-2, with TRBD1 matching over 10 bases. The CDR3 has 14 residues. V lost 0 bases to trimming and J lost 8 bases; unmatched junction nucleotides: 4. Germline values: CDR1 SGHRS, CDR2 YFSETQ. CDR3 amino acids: CASSLETGGWGYTF. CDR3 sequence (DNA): TGCGCCAGCAGCTTGGAGACAGGGGGCTGGGGCTACACCTTC.

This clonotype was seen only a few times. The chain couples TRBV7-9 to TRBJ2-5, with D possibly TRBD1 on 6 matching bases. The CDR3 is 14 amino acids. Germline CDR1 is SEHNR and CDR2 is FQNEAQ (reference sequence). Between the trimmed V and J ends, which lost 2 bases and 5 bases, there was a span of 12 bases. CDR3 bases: TGTGCCAGCAGCTTAACAGGGCGAAGGGAGACCCAGTACTTC. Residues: CASSLTGRRETQYF.

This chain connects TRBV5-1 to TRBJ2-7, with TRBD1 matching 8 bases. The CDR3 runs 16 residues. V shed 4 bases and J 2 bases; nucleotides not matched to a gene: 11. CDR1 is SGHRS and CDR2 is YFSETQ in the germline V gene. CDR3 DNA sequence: TGCGCCAGCAGCGCGGGACAGGACCTATTAACCTACGAGCAGTACTTC. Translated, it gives CASSAGQDLLTYEQYF.

CDR3 sequence (DNA): TGTGCCAGCACCTGGGGGTCCGGGATCTATAATTCACCCCTCCACTTT. The encoded protein is CASTWGSGIYNSPLHF. This chain connects TRBV7-2 to TRBJ1-6, with D perhaps TRBD1 (5 bases). This CDR3 comprises 16 residues. Germline CDR1 is SGHTA and CDR2 is FQGNSA. Trimming left V 7 bases short and J 3 bases short, with 16 bases between.

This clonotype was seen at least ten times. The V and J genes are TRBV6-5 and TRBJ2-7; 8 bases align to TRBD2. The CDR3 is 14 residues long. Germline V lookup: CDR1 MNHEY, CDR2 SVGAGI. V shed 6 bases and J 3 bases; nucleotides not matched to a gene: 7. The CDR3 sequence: CASRPNRGGYEQYF. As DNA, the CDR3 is TGTGCCAGCAGACCTAACCGGGGGGGCTACGAGCAGTACTTC.

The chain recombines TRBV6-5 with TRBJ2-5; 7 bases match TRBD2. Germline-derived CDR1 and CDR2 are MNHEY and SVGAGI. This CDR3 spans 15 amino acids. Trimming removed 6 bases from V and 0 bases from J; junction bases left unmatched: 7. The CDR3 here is CASSPWGGNQETQYF. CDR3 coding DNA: TGTGCCAGCAGCCCGTGGGGGGGGAACCAAGAGACCCAGTACTTC.

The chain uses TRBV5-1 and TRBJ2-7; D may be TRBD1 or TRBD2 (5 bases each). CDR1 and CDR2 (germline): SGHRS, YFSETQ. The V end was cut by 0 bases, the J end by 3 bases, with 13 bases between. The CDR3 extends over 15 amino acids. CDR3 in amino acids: CASSLGGSLGYEQYF. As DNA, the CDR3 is TGCGCCAGCAGCTTGGGGGGGTCACTGGGCTACGAGCAGTACTTC.

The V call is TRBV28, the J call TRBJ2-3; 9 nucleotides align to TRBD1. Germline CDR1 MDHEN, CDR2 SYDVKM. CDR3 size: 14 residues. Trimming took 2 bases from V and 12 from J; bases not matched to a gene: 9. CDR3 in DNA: TGTGCCAGCAGTTTACCGCCGGGACAGGGTTTCCAGTATTTT. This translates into CASSLPPGQGFQYF.

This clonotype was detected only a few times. The chain's CDR3 is CASAQGTNQPQHF. The CDR3 DNA reads as TGCGCCAGCGCACAAGGAACCAATCAGCCCCAGCATTTT. The chain recombines TRBV5-1 with TRBJ1-5; D not resolved. CDR1 is SGHRS and CDR2 is YFSETQ in the germline V gene. The CDR3 is made up of 13 amino acids. Trimming removed 7 bases from V and 3 bases from J, with 11 bases in between.

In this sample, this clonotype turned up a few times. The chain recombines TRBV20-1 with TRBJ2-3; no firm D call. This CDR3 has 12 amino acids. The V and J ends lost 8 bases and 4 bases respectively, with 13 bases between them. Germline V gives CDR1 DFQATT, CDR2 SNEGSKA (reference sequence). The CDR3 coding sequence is TGCAGTCCCCGTCCTAGACCAGATACGCAGTATTTT. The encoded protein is CSPRPRPDTQYF.

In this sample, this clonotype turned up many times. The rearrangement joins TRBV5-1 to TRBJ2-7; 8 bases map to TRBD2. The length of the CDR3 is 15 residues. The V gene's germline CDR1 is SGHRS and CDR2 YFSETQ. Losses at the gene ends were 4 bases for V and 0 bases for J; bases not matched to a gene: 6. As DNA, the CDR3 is TGCGCCAGCAGCCCTAAGGCGGGGGGCTCCTACGAGCAGTACTTC. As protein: CASSPKAGGSYEQYF.

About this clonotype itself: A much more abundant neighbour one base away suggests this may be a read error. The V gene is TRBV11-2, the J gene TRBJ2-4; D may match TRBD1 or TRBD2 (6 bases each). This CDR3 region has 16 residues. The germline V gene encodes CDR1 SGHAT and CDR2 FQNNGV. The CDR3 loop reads CTSSSGGQLAKNIQYF. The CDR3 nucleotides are TGTACCAGCAGCTCCGGGGGACAATTAGCCAAAAACATTCAGTACTTC. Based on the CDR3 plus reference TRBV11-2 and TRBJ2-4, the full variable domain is EAGVAQSPRYKIIEKRQSVAFWCNPISGHATLYWYQQILGQGPKLLIQFQNNGVVDDSQLPKDRFSAERLKGVDSTLKIQPAKLEDSAVYLCTSSSGGQLAKNIQYFGAGTRLSVL.

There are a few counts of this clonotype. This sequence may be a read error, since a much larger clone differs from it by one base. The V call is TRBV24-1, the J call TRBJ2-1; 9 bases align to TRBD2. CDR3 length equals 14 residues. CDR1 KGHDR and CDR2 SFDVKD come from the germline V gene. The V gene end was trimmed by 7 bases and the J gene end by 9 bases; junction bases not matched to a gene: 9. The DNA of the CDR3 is TGTGCCACCAGGGACTCGCGGGAGGGTCGTGAGCAGTTCTTC. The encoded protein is CATRDSREGREQFF.

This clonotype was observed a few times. The CDR3 bases are TGTGCCAGCAGACCGGGACTAGCGGGAAAAAACATTCAGTACTTC. Residues: CASRPGLAGKNIQYF. The chain couples TRBV6-2 or TRBV6-3 to TRBJ2-4, with 13 bases matching TRBD2. The CDR3 runs to 15 residues. With V trimmed by 6 bases and J by 4 bases, 3 bases remained unmatched. CDR1 and CDR2 (germline): MNHEY, SVGEGT.

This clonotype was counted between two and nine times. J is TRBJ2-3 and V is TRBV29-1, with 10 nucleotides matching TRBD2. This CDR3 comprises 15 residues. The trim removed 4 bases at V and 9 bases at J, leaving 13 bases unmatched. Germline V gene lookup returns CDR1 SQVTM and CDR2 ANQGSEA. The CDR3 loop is CSVVAQREGPRTQYF. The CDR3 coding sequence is TGCAGCGTTGTAGCCCAGCGGGAGGGCCCCAGGACGCAGTATTTT.

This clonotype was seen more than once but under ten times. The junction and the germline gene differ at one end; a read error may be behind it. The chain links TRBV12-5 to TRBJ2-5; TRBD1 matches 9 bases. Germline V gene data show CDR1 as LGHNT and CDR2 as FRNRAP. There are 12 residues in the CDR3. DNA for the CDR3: TGTGTTAGTGCCACGACAGGGGGGACCCAGTACTTC. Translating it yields CVSATTGGTQYF.

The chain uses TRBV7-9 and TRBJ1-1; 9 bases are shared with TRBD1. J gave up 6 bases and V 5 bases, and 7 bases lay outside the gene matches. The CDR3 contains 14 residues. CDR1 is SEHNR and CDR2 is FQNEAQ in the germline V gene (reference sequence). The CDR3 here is CASSRRDRVSEAFF. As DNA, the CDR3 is TGTGCCAGCAGCCGCCGGGACAGGGTTTCTGAAGCTTTCTTT.

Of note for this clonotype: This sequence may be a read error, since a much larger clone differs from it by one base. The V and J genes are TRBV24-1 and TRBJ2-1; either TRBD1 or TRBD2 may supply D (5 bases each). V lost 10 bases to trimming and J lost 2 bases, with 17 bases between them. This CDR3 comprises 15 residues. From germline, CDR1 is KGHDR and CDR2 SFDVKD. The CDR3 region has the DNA TGTGCCACAAGGAGGAAGGGGAAGGCCTACAATGAGCAGTTCTTC. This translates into CATRRKGKAYNEQFF.

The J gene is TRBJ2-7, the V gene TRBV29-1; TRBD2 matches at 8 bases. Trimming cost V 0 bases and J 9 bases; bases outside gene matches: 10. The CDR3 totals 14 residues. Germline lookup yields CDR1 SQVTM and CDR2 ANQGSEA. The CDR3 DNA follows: TGCAGCGTTGAAGAGGTCTCCTCTACTAGCGGGCAGTACTTC. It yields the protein CSVEEVSSTSGQYF.

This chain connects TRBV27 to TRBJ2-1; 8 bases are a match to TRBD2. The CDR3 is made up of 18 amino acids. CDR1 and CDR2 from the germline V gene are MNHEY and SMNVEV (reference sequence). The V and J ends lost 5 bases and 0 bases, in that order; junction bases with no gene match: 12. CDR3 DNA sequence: TGTGCCAGCAGTCCACCGGGAGGGGAACCAAACTCCTACAATGAGCAGTTCTTC. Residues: CASSPPGGEPNSYNEQFF.

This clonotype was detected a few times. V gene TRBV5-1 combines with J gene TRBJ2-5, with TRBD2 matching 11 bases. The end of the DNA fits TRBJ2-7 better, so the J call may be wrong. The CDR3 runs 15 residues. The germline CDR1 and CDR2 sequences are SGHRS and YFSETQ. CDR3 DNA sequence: TGCGCCAGCAGCTTTGAGACTAGCGGGGTTTACGAGCAGTACTTC. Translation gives CASSFETSGVYEQYF.

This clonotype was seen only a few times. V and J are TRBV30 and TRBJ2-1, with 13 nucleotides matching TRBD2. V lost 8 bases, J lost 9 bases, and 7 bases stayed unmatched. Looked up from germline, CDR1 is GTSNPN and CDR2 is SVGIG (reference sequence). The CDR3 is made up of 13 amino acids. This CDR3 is CALGTSGASEQFF. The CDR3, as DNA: TGTGCCCTAGGGACTAGCGGGGCTTCTGAGCAGTTCTTC.